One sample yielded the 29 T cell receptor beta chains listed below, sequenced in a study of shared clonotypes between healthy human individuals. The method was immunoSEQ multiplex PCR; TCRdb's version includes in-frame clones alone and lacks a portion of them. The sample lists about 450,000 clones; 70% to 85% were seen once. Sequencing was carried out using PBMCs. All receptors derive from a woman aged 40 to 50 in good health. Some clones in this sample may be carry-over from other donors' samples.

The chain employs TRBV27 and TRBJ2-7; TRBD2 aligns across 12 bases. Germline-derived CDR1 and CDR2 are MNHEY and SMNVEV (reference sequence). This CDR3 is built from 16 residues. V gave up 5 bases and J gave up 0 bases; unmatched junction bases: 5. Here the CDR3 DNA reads TGTGCCAGCAGTCCCCTAGCGGGAGGGCTCTCCTACGAGCAGTACTTC. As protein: CASSPLAGGLSYEQYF.

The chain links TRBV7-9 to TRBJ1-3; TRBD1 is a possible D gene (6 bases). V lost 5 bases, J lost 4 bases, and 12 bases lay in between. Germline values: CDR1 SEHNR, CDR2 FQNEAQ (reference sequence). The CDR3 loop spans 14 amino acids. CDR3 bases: TGTGCCAGCAGCGCCACAGGGCTGGGAAACACCATATATTTT. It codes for CASSATGLGNTIYF.

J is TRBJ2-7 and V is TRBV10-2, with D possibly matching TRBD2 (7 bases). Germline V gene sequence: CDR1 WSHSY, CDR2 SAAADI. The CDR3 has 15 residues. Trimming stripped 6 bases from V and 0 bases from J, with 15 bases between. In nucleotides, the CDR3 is TGCGCCAGCAGGAAGGGGGAGGGCAGCTCCTACGAGCAGTACTTC. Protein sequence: CASRKGEGSSYEQYF.

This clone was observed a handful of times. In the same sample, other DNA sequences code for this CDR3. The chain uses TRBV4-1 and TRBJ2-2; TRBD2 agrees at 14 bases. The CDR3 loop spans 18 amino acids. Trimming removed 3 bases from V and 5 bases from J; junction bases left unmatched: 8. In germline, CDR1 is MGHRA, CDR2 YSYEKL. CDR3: CASSQGGLAGVGTGELFF. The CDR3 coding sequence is TGCGCCAGCAGCCAGGGGGGACTAGCGGGAGTGGGTACCGGGGAGCTGTTTTTT.

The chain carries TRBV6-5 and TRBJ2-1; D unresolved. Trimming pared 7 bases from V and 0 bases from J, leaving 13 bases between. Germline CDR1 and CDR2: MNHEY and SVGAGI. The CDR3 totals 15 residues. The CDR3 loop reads CASTPPGSSYNEQFF. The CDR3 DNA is TGTGCCAGCACCCCTCCCGGAAGCTCCTACAATGAGCAGTTCTTC.

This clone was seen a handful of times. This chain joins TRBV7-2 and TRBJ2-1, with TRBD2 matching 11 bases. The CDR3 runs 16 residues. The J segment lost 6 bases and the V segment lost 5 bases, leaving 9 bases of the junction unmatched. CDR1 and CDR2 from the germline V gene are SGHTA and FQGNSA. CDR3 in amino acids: CASSVIAGGQGNEQFF. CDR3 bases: TGTGCCAGCAGCGTTATAGCGGGAGGGCAGGGCAATGAGCAGTTCTTC. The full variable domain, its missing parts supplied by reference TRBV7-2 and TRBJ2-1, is GAGVSQSPSNKVTEKGKDVELRCDPISGHTALYWYRQSLGQGLEFLIYFQGNSAPDKSGLPSDRFSAERTGGSVSTLTIQRTQQEDSAVYLCASSVIAGGQGNEQFFGPGTRLTVL.

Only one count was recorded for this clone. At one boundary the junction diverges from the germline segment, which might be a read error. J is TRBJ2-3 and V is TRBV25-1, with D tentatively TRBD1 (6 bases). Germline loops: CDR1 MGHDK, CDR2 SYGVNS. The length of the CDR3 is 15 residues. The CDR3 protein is CASTESLRGTDTQYF. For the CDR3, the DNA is TGTGCCAGCACTGAAAGTCTCAGGGGAACAGATACGCAGTATTTT. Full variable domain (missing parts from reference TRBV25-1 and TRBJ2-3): EADIYQTPRYLVIGTGKKITLECSQTMGHDKMYWYQQDPGMELHLIHYSYGVNSTEKGDLSSESTVSRIRTEHFPLTLESARPSHTSQYLCASTESLRGTDTQYFGPGTRLTVL.

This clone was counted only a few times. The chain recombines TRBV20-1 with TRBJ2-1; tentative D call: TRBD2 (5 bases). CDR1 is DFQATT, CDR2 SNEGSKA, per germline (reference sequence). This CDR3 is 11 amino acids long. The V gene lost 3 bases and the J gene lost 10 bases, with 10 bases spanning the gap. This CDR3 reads CSASDYTEQFF. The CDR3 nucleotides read TGCAGTGCTAGCGACTATACGGAGCAGTTCTTC.

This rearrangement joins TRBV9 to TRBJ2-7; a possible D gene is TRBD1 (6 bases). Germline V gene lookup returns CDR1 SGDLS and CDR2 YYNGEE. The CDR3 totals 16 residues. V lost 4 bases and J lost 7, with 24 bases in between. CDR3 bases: TGTGCCAGCAGCACGACAGGCCTAGTGGGTTCAGGGGAGCAGTACTTC. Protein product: CASSTTGLVGSGEQYF.

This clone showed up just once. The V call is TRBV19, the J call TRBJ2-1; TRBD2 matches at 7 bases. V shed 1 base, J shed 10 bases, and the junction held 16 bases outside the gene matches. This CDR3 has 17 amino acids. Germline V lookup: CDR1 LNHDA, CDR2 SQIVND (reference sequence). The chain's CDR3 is CASSIAHGSGMWREQFF. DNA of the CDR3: TGTGCCAGTAGTATAGCCCACGGAAGCGGGATGTGGAGAGAGCAGTTCTTC. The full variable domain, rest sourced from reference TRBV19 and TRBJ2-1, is DGGITQSPKYLFRKEGQNVTLSCEQNLNHDAMYWYRQDPGQGLRLIYYSQIVNDFQKGDIAEGYSVSREKKESFPLTVTSAQKNPTAFYLCASSIAHGSGMWREQFFGPGTRLTVL.

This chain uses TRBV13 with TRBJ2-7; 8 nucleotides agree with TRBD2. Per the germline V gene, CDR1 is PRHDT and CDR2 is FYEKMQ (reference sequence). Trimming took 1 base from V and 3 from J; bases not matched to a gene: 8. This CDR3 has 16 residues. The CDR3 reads CASSLVREGLFYEQYF. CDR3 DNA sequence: TGTGCCAGCAGCTTAGTACGGGAGGGCTTGTTCTACGAGCAGTACTTC.

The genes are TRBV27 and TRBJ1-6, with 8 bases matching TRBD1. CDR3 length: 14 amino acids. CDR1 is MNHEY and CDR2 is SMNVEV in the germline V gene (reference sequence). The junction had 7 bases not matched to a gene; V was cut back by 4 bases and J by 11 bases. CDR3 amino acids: CASSSRTGMAPLHF. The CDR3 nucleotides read TGTGCCAGCAGTTCCCGGACAGGGATGGCACCCCTCCACTTT.

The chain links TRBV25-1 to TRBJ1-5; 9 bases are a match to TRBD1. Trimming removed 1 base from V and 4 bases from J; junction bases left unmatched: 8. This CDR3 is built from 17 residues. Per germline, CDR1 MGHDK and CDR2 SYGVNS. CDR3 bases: TGTGCCAGCAGTGAATCGGATCAGACAGGGGGTAATCAGCCCCAGCATTTT. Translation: CASSESDQTGGNQPQHF.

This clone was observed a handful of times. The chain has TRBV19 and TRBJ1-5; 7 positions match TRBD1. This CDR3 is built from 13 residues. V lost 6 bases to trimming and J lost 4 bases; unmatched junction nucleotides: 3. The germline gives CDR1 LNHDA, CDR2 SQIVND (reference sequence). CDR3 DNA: TGTGCCAGTAGCCCACAGGGGAATCAGCCCCAGCATTTT. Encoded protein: CASSPQGNQPQHF.

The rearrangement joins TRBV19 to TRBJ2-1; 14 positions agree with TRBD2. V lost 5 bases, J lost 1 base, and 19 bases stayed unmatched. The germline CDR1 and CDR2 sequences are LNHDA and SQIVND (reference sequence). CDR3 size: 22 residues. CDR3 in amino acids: CASSSLPGARTSGRRSYNEQFF. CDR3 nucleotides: TGTGCCAGTAGTTCACTACCAGGGGCCAGGACTAGCGGGAGGAGGTCCTACAATGAGCAGTTCTTC.

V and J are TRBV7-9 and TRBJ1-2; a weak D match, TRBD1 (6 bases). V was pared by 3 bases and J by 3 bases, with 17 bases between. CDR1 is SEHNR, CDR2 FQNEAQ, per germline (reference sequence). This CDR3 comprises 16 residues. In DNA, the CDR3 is TGTGCCAGCAGCTTGGTCCGGGGGGCGCCGGACTATGGCTACACCTTC. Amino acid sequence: CASSLVRGAPDYGYTF.

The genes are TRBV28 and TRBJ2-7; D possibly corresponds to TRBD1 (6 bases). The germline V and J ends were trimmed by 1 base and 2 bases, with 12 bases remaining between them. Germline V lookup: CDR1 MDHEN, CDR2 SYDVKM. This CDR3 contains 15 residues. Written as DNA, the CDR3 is TGTGCCAGCAGTTTATTCCAGGGACAAGCCTACGAGCAGTACTTC. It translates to CASSLFQGQAYEQYF.

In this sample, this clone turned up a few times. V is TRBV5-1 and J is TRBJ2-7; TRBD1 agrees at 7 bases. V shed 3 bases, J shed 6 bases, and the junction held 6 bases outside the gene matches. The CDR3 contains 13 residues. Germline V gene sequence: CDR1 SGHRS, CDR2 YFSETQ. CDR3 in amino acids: CASSSRTGVEQYF. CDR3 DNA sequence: TGCGCCAGCAGCTCCCGAACAGGGGTCGAGCAGTACTTC.

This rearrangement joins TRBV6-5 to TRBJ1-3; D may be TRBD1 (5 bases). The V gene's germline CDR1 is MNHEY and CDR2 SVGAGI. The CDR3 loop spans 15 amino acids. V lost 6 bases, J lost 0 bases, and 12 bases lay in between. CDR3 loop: CASRPSGLSGNTIYF. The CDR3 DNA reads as TGTGCCAGCAGGCCTTCGGGGCTCTCTGGAAACACCATATATTTT.

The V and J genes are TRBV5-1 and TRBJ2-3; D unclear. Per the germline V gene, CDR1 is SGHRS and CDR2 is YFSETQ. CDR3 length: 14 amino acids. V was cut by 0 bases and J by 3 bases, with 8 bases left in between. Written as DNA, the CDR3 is TGCGCCAGCAGCTTGGATCCCGGAACAGATACGCAGTATTTT. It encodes CASSLDPGTDTQYF.

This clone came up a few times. This CDR3 is CASSVADGRAGDTQYF. CDR3 nucleotides: TGTGCCAGCAGCGTAGCCGACGGGAGGGCAGGGGATACGCAGTATTTT. The chain carries TRBV9 and TRBJ2-3; 8 nucleotides align to TRBD2. The ends lost 0 bases at V and 6 bases at J; junction bases unmatched: 9. Germline V gene data show CDR1 as SGDLS and CDR2 as YYNGEE. This CDR3 comprises 16 residues.

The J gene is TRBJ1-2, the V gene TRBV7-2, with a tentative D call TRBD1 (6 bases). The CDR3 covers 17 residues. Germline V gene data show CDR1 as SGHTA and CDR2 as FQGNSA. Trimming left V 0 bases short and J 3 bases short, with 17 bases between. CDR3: CASSLAGGGRVHYGYTF. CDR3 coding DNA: TGTGCCAGCAGCTTAGCCGGGGGGGGCAGAGTACACTATGGCTACACCTTC.

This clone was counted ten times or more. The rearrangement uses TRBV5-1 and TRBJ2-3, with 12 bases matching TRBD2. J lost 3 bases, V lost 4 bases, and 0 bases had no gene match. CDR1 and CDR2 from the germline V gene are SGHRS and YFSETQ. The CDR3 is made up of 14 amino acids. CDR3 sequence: CASSGLAGTDTQYF. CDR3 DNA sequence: TGCGCCAGCAGCGGACTAGCGGGAACAGATACGCAGTATTTT.

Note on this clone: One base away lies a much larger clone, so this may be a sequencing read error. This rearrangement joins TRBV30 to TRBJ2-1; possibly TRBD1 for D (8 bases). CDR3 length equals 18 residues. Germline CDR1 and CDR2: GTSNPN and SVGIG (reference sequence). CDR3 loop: CAWSASLGGTGSYTEQFF. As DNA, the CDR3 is TGTGCCTGGAGCGCTAGTTTGGGGGGGACAGGCTCCTACACTGAGCAGTTCTTC.

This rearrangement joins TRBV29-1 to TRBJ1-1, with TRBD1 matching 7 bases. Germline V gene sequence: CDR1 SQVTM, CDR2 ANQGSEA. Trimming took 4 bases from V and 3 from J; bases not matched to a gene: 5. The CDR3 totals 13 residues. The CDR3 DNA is TGCAGCGTTGGTGACAGGGTCGACACTGAAGCTTTCTTT. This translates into CSVGDRVDTEAFF.

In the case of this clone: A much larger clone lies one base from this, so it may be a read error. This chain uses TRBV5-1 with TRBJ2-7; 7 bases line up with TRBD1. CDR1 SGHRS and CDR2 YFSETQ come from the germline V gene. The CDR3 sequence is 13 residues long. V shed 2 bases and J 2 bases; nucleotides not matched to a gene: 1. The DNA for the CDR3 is TGCGCCAGCAGCTTCGACAGGGCCTACGAGCAGTACTTC. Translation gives CASSFDRAYEQYF.

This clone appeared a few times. Here the CDR3 DNA reads TGTGCCAGCAGTTATACAGGGGGGGACACTGAAGCTTTCTTT. The encoded protein is CASSYTGGDTEAFF. The chain has TRBV7-3 and TRBJ1-1, with TRBD1 matching 8 bases. Germline V lookup: CDR1 SGHTA, CDR2 FQGTGA. V shed 6 bases, J shed 3 bases, and the junction held 6 bases outside the gene matches. This CDR3 spans 14 amino acids.

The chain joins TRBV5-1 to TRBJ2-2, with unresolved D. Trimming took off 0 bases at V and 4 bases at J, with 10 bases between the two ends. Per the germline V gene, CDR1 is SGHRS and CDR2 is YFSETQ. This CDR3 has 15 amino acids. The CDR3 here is CASSLASLSTGELFF. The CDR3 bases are TGCGCCAGCAGCTTGGCCAGTCTGAGCACCGGGGAGCTGTTTTTT.

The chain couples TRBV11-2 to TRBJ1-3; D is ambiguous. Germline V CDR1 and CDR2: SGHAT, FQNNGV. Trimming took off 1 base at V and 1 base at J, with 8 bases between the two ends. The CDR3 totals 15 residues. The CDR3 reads CASSLGTTSGNTIYF. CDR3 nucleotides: TGTGCCAGCAGCTTAGGAACAACTTCTGGAAACACCATATATTTT.